Below, 10 T cell receptor beta chains from the same sample are listed, as sequenced in a study of blood T cells in healthy people across ages (dated by TCRdb to about 2015). The library was produced with 5' RACE. Instrument on record: Illumina HiSeq 2500. A second roughly 6 to 11 cycle PCR used a sample-barcoded 5' primer and a J-beta primer mix. TCRdb took the public reads, trimmed them with fastp at Q25, ran MiXCR for clone calling and kept in-frame beta chains. When rows share a CDR3 protein, they turn into one entry using the most common DNA and genes. This sample comprises 700,000 to 850,000 distinct CDR3 sequences, roughly 50% of them detected only once. The ten largest clones add up to around 41% of the sample. The sequenced sample consisted of blood. The source of these receptors is a man aged 80 or over in good health.

This clonotype was seen a few times. The chain has TRBV6-1 and TRBJ2-7; the D gene could be TRBD1 or TRBD2 (5 bases each). The CDR3 runs 16 residues. Germline V gene data show CDR1 as MNHNS and CDR2 as SASEGT. Between the trimmed V and J ends, which lost 4 bases and 3 bases, there was a span of 19 bases. Here the CDR3 reads CASSASPGLTFYEQYF. DNA of the CDR3: TGTGCCAGCAGTGCCTCCCCGGGGCTGACGTTCTACGAGCAGTACTTC.

The rearrangement joins TRBV3-1 to TRBJ1-2; 9 positions agree with TRBD1. There are 15 residues in the CDR3. V dropped 1 base and J dropped 4; count of bases not matched to a gene: 4. Germline V CDR1 and CDR2: LGHDT, YNNKEL (reference sequence). CDR3 DNA: TGTGCCAGCAGCCAAGGGGGGACAGGGATCTATGGCTACACCTTC. It translates to CASSQGGTGIYGYTF.

The chain links TRBV6-1 to TRBJ2-5; no clear D gene. Germline V lookup: CDR1 MNHNS, CDR2 SASEGT. CDR3 size: 15 residues. Trimming took 1 base from V and 1 from J, leaving 10 bases between them. The CDR3: CASSEVRWTQETQYF. Here the CDR3 DNA reads TGTGCCAGCAGTGAAGTTCGATGGACCCAAGAGACCCAGTACTTC.

The sample holds one count of this clonotype. The rearrangement joins TRBV7-2 to TRBJ2-2; D ambiguous. The V and J ends lost 3 bases and 0 bases respectively, with 11 bases between them. The CDR3 has 16 residues. Germline V gene lookup returns CDR1 SGHTA and CDR2 FQGNSA. CDR3 nucleotide sequence: TGTGCCAGCAGCTTCTTGGCCACCGCGAACACCGGGGAGCTGTTTTTT. This codes for CASSFLATANTGELFF.

The chain combines TRBV2 with TRBJ1-2; D is possibly TRBD1 (5 bases). V was clipped by 7 bases and J by 11 bases, with 20 bases between them. The CDR3 contains 13 residues. Germline loops: CDR1 SNHLY, CDR2 FYNNEI. The CDR3: CASKQETLWGYTF. CDR3 in DNA: TGTGCCAGCAAGCAGGAAACACTATGGGGGTACACCTTC.

This sequence joins TRBV5-1 and TRBJ2-5, with D possibly TRBD2 on 5 matching bases. This CDR3 has 15 amino acids. The germline V and J ends were trimmed by 9 bases and 2 bases, with 20 bases remaining between them. Germline values: CDR1 SGHRS, CDR2 YFSETQ. The DNA of the CDR3 is TGCGCCACCACAAGGGAGACGGGGAAACAAGAGACCCAGTACTTC. Protein: CATTRETGKQETQYF.

This clonotype was counted only a few times. The chain combines TRBV5-1 with TRBJ1-1; no definite D call. The CDR3 is made up of 14 amino acids. Trimming stripped 1 base from V and 1 base from J, with 8 bases between. Per the germline V gene, CDR1 is SGHRS and CDR2 is YFSETQ. CDR3 sequence: CASSLLGQNTEAFF. Written as DNA, the CDR3 is TGCGCCAGCAGCTTGCTAGGTCAGAACACTGAAGCTTTCTTT. The full variable domain, rest sourced from reference TRBV5-1 and TRBJ1-1, is KAGVTQTPRYLIKTRGQQVTLSCSPISGHRSVSWYQQTPGQGLQFLFEYFSETQRNKGNFPGRFSGRQFSNSRSEMNVSTLELGDSALYLCASSLLGQNTEAFFGQGTRLTVV.

The chain combines TRBV7-7 with TRBJ2-3; 8 bases match TRBD2. The CDR3 is 16 residues long. After removal of 5 bases from V and 14 bases from J, the junction contained 21 bases not matched to a gene. CDR1 SSHAT and CDR2 FNYEAQ come from the germline V gene (reference sequence). The CDR3 here is CASSTPSGLASRYAYF. Here the CDR3 DNA reads TGTGCCAGCAGCACGCCTTCCGGACTAGCAAGCAGATACGCGTATTTT.

The chain employs TRBV5-4 and TRBJ2-4; 13 bases map to TRBD2. Unmatched junction bases numbered 10, after V lost 4 bases and J lost 0 bases. This CDR3 spans 19 amino acids. Germline V gene lookup returns CDR1 SGHNT and CDR2 YYREEE (reference sequence). CDR3 DNA sequence: TGTGCCAGCAGCGCGGCCGGGACTAGCGGGAATCTAGCCAAAAACATTCAGTACTTC. Amino acid sequence: CASSAAGTSGNLAKNIQYF.

This sequence joins TRBV20-1 and TRBJ2-7; no definite D call. This CDR3 comprises 12 residues. The germline V gene has CDR1 DFQATT and CDR2 SNEGSKA (reference sequence). V was clipped by 1 base and J by 5 bases, with 9 bases between them. CDR3 in amino acids: CSARVTNHEQYF. In DNA, the CDR3 is TGCAGTGCTAGAGTCACGAACCACGAGCAGTACTTC.